These 15 T cell receptor beta chains share one sample of origin, sequenced in a study of blood T cell repertoires in COVID-19. Produced via immunoSEQ multiplex PCR; TCRdb's table is partial and in-frame only. Found here are about 270,000 clones, less than 90% of them singletons; the top ten hold approximately 3.7%. Sequencing input: peripheral blood. These receptors came from a man aged 55 to 69 who had recovered from COVID-19.

The chain links TRBV7-3 to TRBJ1-2; 7 nucleotides align to TRBD1. The CDR3 contains 13 residues. Germline V gene data show CDR1 as SGHTA and CDR2 as FQGTGA. V lost 5 bases to trimming and J lost 4 bases; unmatched junction nucleotides: 4. The CDR3 nucleotides are TGTGCCAGCAGCCCAAGGACAGGCTATGGCTACACCTTC. Its protein is CASSPRTGYGYTF.

The chain joins TRBV18 to TRBJ2-4, with D tentatively TRBD1 (5 bases). This CDR3 region has 17 residues. Germline-derived CDR1 and CDR2 are KGHSH and LQKENI. V dropped 3 bases and J dropped 0 bases, with 15 bases sitting between them. For the CDR3, the DNA is TGTGCCAGCTCACCCCTCAGGGTTTCTGAAGCCAAAAACATTCAGTACTTC. As protein: CASSPLRVSEAKNIQYF.

The chain carries TRBV10-2 and TRBJ1-1; no reliable D call. V lost 4 bases and J lost 8, with 11 bases in between. The CDR3 consists of 12 residues. From germline, CDR1 is WSHSY and CDR2 SAAADI. The CDR3 protein is CASSGGGSEAFF. CDR3 nucleotides: TGCGCCAGCAGTGGCGGCGGATCGGAAGCTTTCTTT.

This clone has a single count. DNA of the CDR3: TGCGCCAGCAGCGGTACAGGGGAGGCCACTGAAGCTTTCTTT. It encodes CASSGTGEATEAFF. The chain joins TRBV5-1 to TRBJ1-1; TRBD1 agrees at 7 bases. Germline loops: CDR1 SGHRS, CDR2 YFSETQ. There are 14 residues in the CDR3. V lost 4 bases and J lost 4; bases outside the gene matches: 7.

The V and J genes are TRBV6-5 and TRBJ1-2; 7 nucleotides align to TRBD1. Germline V gives CDR1 MNHEY, CDR2 SVGAGI. CDR3 length: 13 residues. Trimming at V came to 7 bases and at J to 2 bases, leaving 4 bases not matched to a gene. The DNA of the CDR3 is TGTGCCAGCACTCTGACAGGGAACTATGGCTACACCTTC. Translation gives CASTLTGNYGYTF.

This chain connects TRBV7-2 to TRBJ1-2, with 7 bases aligning to TRBD1. Germline assignment: CDR1 SGHTA and CDR2 FQGNSA. V lost 1 base to trimming and J lost 7 bases; unmatched junction nucleotides: 12. The CDR3 runs 16 residues. The CDR3 nucleotides read TGTGCCAGCAGCTTAGTTGGCGGGACAGAGTATCTTGGCTACACCTTC. This codes for CASSLVGGTEYLGYTF. Complete variable domain (other parts from reference TRBV7-2 and TRBJ1-2): GAGVSQSPSNKVTEKGKDVELRCDPISGHTALYWYRQSLGQGLEFLIYFQGNSAPDKSGLPSDRFSAERTGGSVSTLTIQRTQQEDSAVYLCASSLVGGTEYLGYTFGSGTRLTVV.

The chain has TRBV6-5 and TRBJ1-2; 8 bases align to TRBD1. After removal of 6 bases from V and 8 bases from J, the junction contained 2 bases not matched to a gene. Germline V gives CDR1 MNHEY, CDR2 SVGAGI. This CDR3 has 11 residues. The CDR3 protein is CASRAGGGYTF. CDR3 bases: TGTGCCAGCAGGGCAGGGGGCGGCTACACCTTC.

The rearrangement links TRBV13 to TRBJ2-7; 7 bases agree with TRBD2. J was trimmed by 5 bases and V by 0 bases; bases with no gene match: 13. The CDR3 has 17 amino acids. Germline lookup yields CDR1 PRHDT and CDR2 FYEKMQ (reference sequence). The CDR3 nucleotides are TGTGCCAGCAGCTTAGGCGGCGGGAGACGATATGGCGACGAGCAGTACTTC. Translated: CASSLGGGRRYGDEQYF.

V and J are TRBV7-2 and TRBJ2-3; 16 bases are a match to TRBD2. V trimming: 5 bases; J trimming: 4 bases; junction bases outside the gene matches: 3. CDR1 is SGHTA and CDR2 is FQGNSA in the germline V gene. The CDR3 has 16 amino acids. CDR3 amino acids: CASSTGTSGGADTQYF. The CDR3 DNA sequence: TGTGCCAGCAGCACAGGGACTAGCGGGGGGGCAGATACGCAGTATTTT.

Remarks on this clone: Other DNA sequences of this sample code for an identical CDR3. The rearrangement joins TRBV12-3 or TRBV12-4 to TRBJ1-5; maybe TRBD1 (5 bases). The CDR3 has 13 amino acids. V was shortened by 3 bases and J by 6 bases, with 9 bases between the two germline ends. CDR3 coding DNA: TGTGCCAGCAGTTTTGGGGGAGGTCAGCCCCAGCATTTT. This gives the protein CASSFGGGQPQHF.

This sequence joins TRBV14 and TRBJ1-3; TRBD1 is a possible D gene (5 bases). The ends were cut back, 4 bases at V and 7 bases at J, with 11 bases in the middle. Germline loops: CDR1 SGHDN, CDR2 FVKESK. This CDR3 has 13 amino acids. The DNA of the CDR3 is TGTGCCAGCAGCCGCCTGGGGGGGAACACCATATATTTT. Translation: CASSRLGGNTIYF.

The rearrangement links TRBV6-2 or TRBV6-3 to TRBJ1-1, with a tentative D call TRBD1 (5 bases). Germline V gene sequence: CDR1 MNHEY, CDR2 SVGEGT. CDR3 length: 15 residues. V was trimmed by 4 bases and J by 1 base, leaving 13 bases between them. The chain's CDR3 is CASSSITGGNTEAFF. CDR3 nucleotides: TGTGCCAGCAGTTCGATAACGGGGGGGAACACTGAAGCTTTCTTT.

In this sample, this clone turned up once. V is TRBV2 and J is TRBJ1-5; D is unclear. Looked up from germline, CDR1 is SNHLY and CDR2 is FYNNEI. Trimming left V 8 bases short and J 8 bases short, with 16 bases between. The CDR3 is 13 amino acids. This CDR3 is CASGSGQVEPQHF. For the CDR3, the DNA is TGTGCCAGCGGTAGTGGGCAGGTAGAGCCCCAGCATTTT.

The chain joins TRBV9 to TRBJ1-1; D not certain. Trimming removed 3 bases at V and 7 bases at J, with 16 bases between. The CDR3 contains 14 residues. Germline values: CDR1 SGDLS, CDR2 YYNGEE. The CDR3: CASSAPEDKFEAFF. Here the CDR3 DNA reads TGTGCCAGCAGCGCTCCAGAAGACAAGTTTGAAGCTTTCTTT. Looking up the rest from reference TRBV9 and TRBJ1-1 gives the full variable domain: DSGVTQTPKHLITATGQRVTLRCSPRSGDLSVYWYQQSLDQGLQFLIQYYNGEERAKGNILERFSAQQFPDLHSELNLSSLELGDSALYFCASSAPEDKFEAFFGQGTRLTVV.

CDR3 DNA sequence: TGTGCCAGCAGTTACCGACTAGCGGACGTGTACTTC. As protein: CASSYRLADVYF. The chain has TRBV2 and TRBJ2-5; TRBD2 matches at 9 bases. This CDR3 spans 12 amino acids. Trimming removed 5 bases from V and 13 bases from J; junction bases left unmatched: 8. Germline V lookup: CDR1 SNHLY, CDR2 FYNNEI.